These 20 T cell receptor beta chains share one sample of origin, sequenced in a study of T cell clonotyping in hematopoietic cell transplantation. The method was immunoSEQ multiplex PCR; TCRdb's version includes in-frame clones alone and lacks a portion of them. Of tens of thousands of clones in the sample, 94% were seen once. Sequenced input: peripheral blood mononuclear cells. These receptors were taken from a woman between 45 and 60 years old in good health. Some clones in this sample may be carry-over from other donors' samples.

The chain couples TRBV13 to TRBJ1-3, with D perhaps TRBD1 (6 bases). V lost 6 bases and J lost 3, with 12 bases in between. Germline V gene lookup returns CDR1 PRHDT and CDR2 FYEKMQ (reference sequence). This CDR3 has 14 amino acids. CDR3 sequence reads: CASRTRGFGNTIYF. CDR3 bases: TGTGCCAGCAGAACCAGGGGTTTTGGAAACACCATATATTTT.

The chain carries TRBV10-3 and TRBJ1-2; D gene uncertain. The CDR3 totals 10 residues. Germline lookup yields CDR1 ENHRY and CDR2 SYGVKD. The V gene lost 4 bases and the J gene lost 11 bases, with 8 bases spanning the gap. Written as DNA, the CDR3 is TGTGCCATCAGTGGAAACGGGTACACCTTC. It specifies CAISGNGYTF.

The chain is built from TRBV6-5 and TRBJ1-6, with a weak D call TRBD1 (5 bases). Germline CDR1 reads MNHEY; CDR2 reads SVGAGI. The CDR3 has 15 amino acids. Trimming left V 4 bases short and J 6 bases short, with 13 bases between. The chain's CDR3 is CASSSLQASNSPLHF. DNA for the CDR3: TGTGCCAGCAGTTCATTACAGGCCTCTAATTCACCCCTCCACTTT.

The rearrangement joins TRBV7-2 to TRBJ1-1; D is perhaps TRBD1 (5 bases). The CDR3 has 14 amino acids. V dropped 0 bases and J dropped 3 bases, with 8 bases sitting between them. Per germline, CDR1 SGHTA and CDR2 FQGNSA. The CDR3 loop reads CASSLAWGDTEAFF. The CDR3 DNA follows: TGTGCCAGCAGCTTAGCGTGGGGGGACACTGAAGCTTTCTTT.

This clone was seen once. This chain uses TRBV11-3 with TRBJ1-1; tentatively, D is TRBD1 (5 bases). From germline, CDR1 is SGHNT and CDR2 YENEEA. V lost 5 bases to trimming and J lost 1 base, with 20 bases between them. The CDR3 covers 17 residues. CDR3 sequence reads: CASSIREGFRGNTEAFF. DNA for the CDR3: TGTGCCAGCAGCATACGCGAGGGGTTCCGGGGGAACACTGAAGCTTTCTTT.

Written as DNA, the CDR3 is TGTGCCACCAGCAGAGGGGAACCGCGCCTCCACTTT. Its protein is CATSRGEPRLHF. The rearrangement links TRBV15 to TRBJ1-6; D is uncertain. Deletions cut 1 base from V and 15 bases from J, with 10 bases between. Looked up from germline, CDR1 is LNHNV and CDR2 is YYDKDF (reference sequence). CDR3 length: 12 amino acids.

The chain recombines TRBV7-2 with TRBJ2-1, with D possibly being TRBD1 or TRBD2 (5 bases each). CDR1 and CDR2 from the germline V gene are SGHTA and FQGNSA. Trimming pared 3 bases from V and 4 bases from J, leaving 10 bases between. This CDR3 contains 14 residues. CDR3 DNA sequence: TGTGCCAGCAGCTTCGGGGACGGTTACAATGAGCAGTTCTTC. This sequence encodes CASSFGDGYNEQFF.

The rearrangement links TRBV28 to TRBJ1-6; possible D gene TRBD1, 5 bases. V lost 5 bases and J lost 1, with 15 bases in between. The CDR3 length is 17 residues. The germline V gene encodes CDR1 MDHEN and CDR2 SYDVKM. CDR3 bases: TGTGCCAGCAGTCCTGGGACCTCCGGGTCCTATAATTCACCCCTCCACTTT. It yields the protein CASSPGTSGSYNSPLHF.

This chain links TRBV4-1 with TRBJ2-1, with D perhaps TRBD2 (6 bases). V lost 4 bases and J 5 bases, leaving 21 bases between the germline ends. Germline lookup yields CDR1 MGHRA and CDR2 YSYEKL. This CDR3 has 17 amino acids. For the CDR3, the DNA is TGCGCCAGCAGCCCCTCTAAGTGGCAGGGACTTAACAATGAGCAGTTCTTC. This encodes CASSPSKWQGLNNEQFF.

V and J are TRBV5-6 and TRBJ1-5; maybe TRBD1 (6 bases). The V gene lost 1 base and the J gene lost 1 base, with 9 bases spanning the gap. The germline V gene encodes CDR1 SGHDT and CDR2 YYEEEE. The CDR3 contains 15 residues. This CDR3 reads CASSLSGGSNQPQHF. The CDR3, as DNA: TGTGCCAGCAGCTTGTCGGGGGGCAGCAATCAGCCCCAGCATTTT.

J is TRBJ1-1 and V is TRBV25-1; possible D gene TRBD1, 6 bases. Germline-derived CDR1 and CDR2 are MGHDK and SYGVNS. Trimming cost V 4 bases and J 1 base, with 16 bases left between them. This CDR3 comprises 16 residues. The CDR3 bases are TGTGCCAGCAGTGCCACGACAGGCTGGGGGAACACTGAAGCTTTCTTT. Protein product: CASSATTGWGNTEAFF.

This clone was observed a single time. This chain uses TRBV2 with TRBJ1-1; D might be TRBD1 (6 bases). This CDR3 spans 13 amino acids. Germline V gene lookup returns CDR1 SNHLY and CDR2 FYNNEI. Trimming removed 8 bases from V and 4 bases from J, with 14 bases in between. CDR3 in DNA: TGTGCCAGCGGGGGCGGTGGGGCCACTGAAGCTTTCTTT. This sequence encodes CASGGGGATEAFF.

The V and J genes are TRBV4-2 and TRBJ2-7; 9 bases align to TRBD2. CDR1 and CDR2 from the germline V gene are LGHNA and YNFKEQ. V shed 0 bases and J 0 bases; nucleotides not matched to a gene: 3. The CDR3 loop spans 16 amino acids. This chain's CDR3 is CASSQDYSGGSYEQYF. Written as DNA, the CDR3 is TGTGCCAGCAGCCAAGACTATAGCGGGGGCTCCTACGAGCAGTACTTC.

This clone appeared a single time. V usage is TRBV19 and J usage is TRBJ2-1; 7 bases agree with TRBD2. Unmatched junction bases numbered 4, after V lost 6 bases and J lost 5 bases. Germline values: CDR1 LNHDA, CDR2 SQIVND (reference sequence). This CDR3 spans 13 amino acids. The CDR3 reads CASRSGTNNEQFF. The CDR3 DNA sequence: TGTGCCAGTAGGTCCGGGACTAACAATGAGCAGTTCTTC.

This clone was found once. The rearrangement links TRBV14 to TRBJ2-5; no clear D gene. V lost 4 bases to trimming and J lost 2 bases, with 14 bases between them. This CDR3 region has 15 residues. Germline CDR1 is SGHDN and CDR2 is FVKESK. This CDR3 is CASSRQTRVQETQYF. In DNA form, the CDR3 reads TGTGCCAGCAGCCGGCAGACAAGGGTACAAGAGACCCAGTACTTC.

The V gene is TRBV5-6, the J gene TRBJ2-7; 10 nucleotides align to TRBD2. Trimming at V came to 5 bases and at J to 3 bases, leaving 8 bases not matched to a gene. This CDR3 is 15 amino acids long. Per germline, CDR1 SGHDT and CDR2 YYEEEE. This CDR3 reads CASSRQRGGLYEQYF. Here the CDR3 DNA reads TGTGCCAGCAGTCGACAGCGGGGGGGCCTCTACGAGCAGTACTTC.

The chain carries TRBV6-5 and TRBJ2-3, with D tentatively TRBD2 (5 bases). Germline CDR1 and CDR2: MNHEY and SVGAGI. CDR3 length: 14 residues. V was trimmed by 2 bases and J by 1 base, leaving 7 bases between them. DNA of the CDR3: TGTGCCAGCAGTTACGCGGGTGGCACAGATACGCAGTATTTT. Its translation: CASSYAGGTDTQYF.

This chain links TRBV2 with TRBJ1-1, with a weak D call TRBD1 (6 bases). The germline V gene has CDR1 SNHLY and CDR2 FYNNEI. The CDR3 is made up of 13 amino acids. V was clipped by 6 bases and J by 3 bases, with 11 bases between them. The CDR3 DNA reads as TGTGCCAGCAGGGATACAGGGTACACTGAAGCTTTCTTT. Its translation is CASRDTGYTEAFF. The whole variable domain, filled in from reference TRBV2 and TRBJ1-1, reads EPEVTQTPSHQVTQMGQEVILRCVPISNHLYFYWYRQILGQKVEFLVSFYNNEISEKSEIFDDQFSVERPDGSNFTLKIRSTKLEDSAMYFCASRDTGYTEAFFGQGTRLTVV.

The rearrangement links TRBV6-4 to TRBJ1-4; TRBD1 aligns across 7 bases. V trimming: 4 bases; J trimming: 7 bases; junction bases outside the gene matches: 3. Germline lookup yields CDR1 MRHNA and CDR2 SNTAGT. The CDR3 has 13 residues. The chain's CDR3 is CASSVRQGEKLFF. In nucleotides, the CDR3 is TGTGCCAGCAGTGTGAGACAGGGTGAAAAACTGTTTTTT.

The V gene is TRBV2, the J gene TRBJ2-5, with TRBD2 identical over 11 bases. J lost 5 bases, V lost 4 bases, and 12 bases had no gene match. Germline CDR1 reads SNHLY; CDR2 reads FYNNEI. This CDR3 is built from 17 residues. CDR3 region: CASSGGSGGARRETQYF. The CDR3 DNA sequence: TGTGCCAGCAGTGGTGGTAGCGGGGGGGCCAGGAGGGAGACCCAGTACTTC.